These T cell receptor beta chains were read from a single sample in a study of identical twins. TCRdb re-called the 5' RACE reads with MiXCR, one entry per CDR3 protein. The sample includes roughly 750,000 distinct CDR3 sequences, 21% of them seen just once. This sample also belongs to another study, concerning T cells expressing NK-cell markers.

The specimen sequenced was PBMCs. These receptors all stem from a young woman in good health. Both conserved end residues are part of each CDR3. A D gene is named only where the DNA matches it firmly. Clone size is stated in some rows and not others, as once, few, many or a class when expanded.

TRBV12-3/TRBV12-4,TRBJ2-7,-,-,CASSLTRPIPYEQYF,TGTGCCAGCAGTTTAACTCGGCCGATACCCTACGAGCAGTACTTC
TRBV5-6,TRBJ2-1,few,-,CASSLGLGQGRDNEQFF,TGTGCCAGCAGCTTGGGACTAGGACAAGGCCGCGACAATGAGCAGTTCTTC
TRBV24-1,TRBJ2-7,few,-,CATVLGLSYEQYF,TGTGCCACCGTCCTCGGGCTGTCCTACGAGCAGTACTTC
TRBV6-5,TRBJ2-2,many,-,CASSYGNPGELFF,TGTGCCAGCAGTTACGGTAACCCCGGGGAGCTGTTTTTT
TRBV5-6,TRBJ2-5,-,-,CASSIPRTYSETQYF,TGTGCCAGCAGCATACCTCGGACATATTCCGAGACCCAGTACTTC
TRBV5-6,TRBJ2-5,few,-,CASNLRVSETQYF,TGTGCCAGCAATCTCAGGGTCTCTGAGACCCAGTACTTC
TRBV7-6,TRBJ2-2,-,-,CASSLAQAIQGELFF,TGTGCCAGCAGCTTAGCCCAGGCAATTCAGGGGGAGCTGTTTTTT
TRBV6-2/TRBV6-3,TRBJ2-2,-,TRBD1,CASSYGQVDTGELFF,TGTGCCAGCAGTTATGGACAGGTCGACACCGGGGAGCTGTTTTTT
TRBV12-3/TRBV12-4,TRBJ2-7,few,-,CASSPHTGTHEQYF,TGTGCCAGCAGTCCACATACAGGGACCCACGAGCAGTACTTC
TRBV14,TRBJ2-7,-,-,CASSQFVPPYEQYF,TGTGCCAGCAGCCAATTCGTACCCCCCTACGAGCAGTACTTC
TRBV11-2,TRBJ2-7,-,-,CASSLLYGGSYEQYF,TGTGCCAGCAGCTTACTTTACGGGGGCTCCTACGAGCAGTACTTC
TRBV11-1,TRBJ2-2,-,-,CASSLEGFNTGELFF,TGTGCCAGCAGCTTAGAAGGTTTCAACACCGGGGAGCTGTTTTTT
TRBV2,TRBJ1-1,few,-,CASSIYRETEAFF,TGTGCCAGCAGTATCTACAGGGAAACTGAAGCTTTCTTT
TRBV20-1,TRBJ2-1,-,-,CSASFQRNEQFF,TGCAGTGCTAGTTTTCAGCGCAATGAGCAGTTCTTC
TRBV6-1,TRBJ2-3,-,-,CASSLPMAADTQYF,TGTGCCAGCAGTCTTCCCATGGCGGCGGATACGCAGTATTTT
TRBV30,TRBJ2-2,few,-,CAWGSFGELFF,TGTGCCTGGGGGTCCTTCGGGGAGCTGTTTTTT
TRBV28,TRBJ2-3,-,-,CASSLLGVGESDTQYF,TGTGCCAGCAGTTTACTGGGGGTGGGGGAATCGGATACGCAGTATTTT
TRBV9,TRBJ2-1,-,TRBD2,CASSATGKRGSWNNEQFF,TGTGCCAGCAGCGCCACCGGGAAGCGGGGATCATGGAACAATGAGCAGTTCTTC
TRBV20-1,TRBJ2-2,-,-,CSARQRLGTGELFF,TGCAGTGCTAGACAACGTCTGGGCACCGGGGAGCTGTTTTTT
TRBV20-1,TRBJ1-5,many,TRBD1,CSARDRTGNQPQHF,TGCAGTGCTAGAGATCGGACAGGGAACCAGCCCCAGCATTTT
TRBV20-1,TRBJ2-5,-,-,CSARRLLVQETQYF,TGCAGTGCTAGAAGGTTGCTGGTACAAGAGACCCAGTACTTC
TRBV6-1,TRBJ2-1,many,TRBD1,CASRGQGSFSYNEQFF,TGTGCCAGCAGGGGACAGGGTTCTTTTTCCTACAATGAGCAGTTCTTC
TRBV7-6,TRBJ1-1,-,TRBD1,CASSVLRDRVANTEAFF,TGTGCCAGCAGCGTGCTGAGGGACAGGGTGGCGAACACTGAAGCTTTCTTT
TRBV20-1,TRBJ1-1,few,-,CSATRGRNTEAFF,TGCAGTGCCACCCGGGGACGGAACACTGAAGCTTTCTTT
TRBV25-1,TRBJ2-7,few,-,CASSDGNRYEQYF,TGTGCCAGCAGTGACGGGAACAGGTACGAGCAGTACTTC
TRBV20-1,TRBJ2-7,few,-,CSAITPARAYEQYF,TGCAGTGCTATCACGCCCGCACGGGCCTACGAGCAGTACTTC
TRBV9,TRBJ2-2,few,TRBD2,CASSVAGGIGTGELFF,TGTGCCAGCAGCGTAGCGGGGGGGATCGGCACCGGGGAGCTGTTTTTT
TRBV20-1,TRBJ2-7,many,TRBD1,CSAGTGVPYEQYF,TGCAGTGCGGGGACAGGGGTGCCCTACGAGCAGTACTTC
TRBV5-1,TRBJ2-1,-,-,CASSPGLESYNEQFF,TGCGCCAGCAGCCCAGGACTGGAATCCTACAATGAGCAGTTCTTC
TRBV29-1,TRBJ2-1,many,TRBD1,CSVVRGQGANEQFF,TGCAGCGTCGTCCGCGGACAGGGGGCCAATGAGCAGTTCTTC
TRBV12-3/TRBV12-4,TRBJ2-7,-,-,CASSLTRDYEQYF,TGTGCCAGCAGTTTGACCAGGGACTACGAGCAGTACTTC
TRBV27,TRBJ2-7,-,-,CASSWSHPSYEQYF,TGTGCCAGCAGTTGGAGCCACCCCTCCTACGAGCAGTACTTC
TRBV20-1,TRBJ2-3,few,TRBD2,CSARDSRGGGDTQYF,TGCAGTGCTAGAGATAGCCGGGGGGGAGGGGATACGCAGTATTTT
TRBV27,TRBJ2-3,many,-,CASSLVAGAGTDTQYF,TGTGCCAGCAGTTTAGTTGCGGGGGCCGGTACAGATACGCAGTATTTT
TRBV12-3/TRBV12-4,TRBJ2-5,few,-,CASSLTRQETQYF,TGTGCCAGCAGCCTCACTAGGCAGGAGACCCAGTACTTC
TRBV30,TRBJ2-7,-,TRBD2,CAWRLWGGAYEQYF,TGTGCCTGGAGGCTATGGGGGGGAGCCTACGAGCAGTACTTC
TRBV7-2,TRBJ2-5,-,-,CASSVWGLKETQYF,TGTGCCAGCAGCGTATGGGGGCTGAAAGAGACCCAGTACTTC
TRBV6-1,TRBJ2-1,few,TRBD2,CASTTSGRAGEQFF,TGTGCCAGCACCACTAGCGGGAGAGCGGGTGAGCAGTTCTTC
TRBV29-1,TRBJ1-2,many,TRBD1,CSVEGGQKKGYTF,TGCAGCGTTGAAGGGGGACAGAAGAAGGGCTACACCTTC
TRBV20-1,TRBJ2-1,many,TRBD2,CSAQTSGRDNEQFF,TGCAGTGCGCAAACTAGCGGGAGGGACAATGAGCAGTTCTTC
TRBV12-3/TRBV12-4,TRBJ2-1,few,-,CASSISGFYNEQFF,TGTGCCAGCAGTATTAGCGGCTTCTACAATGAGCAGTTCTTC
TRBV20-1,TRBJ2-1,-,TRBD2,CRVSGGTNEQFF,TGCAGGGTGAGCGGGGGGACCAATGAGCAGTTCTTC
TRBV20-1,TRBJ2-7,few,-,CSAKLGGGGDEQYF,TGCAGTGCAAAACTAGGGGGAGGAGGCGACGAGCAGTACTTC
TRBV28,TRBJ1-3,few,-,CASTQGGGPIYF,TGTGCCAGCACCCAAGGGGGGGGCCCCATATATTTT
TRBV7-2,TRBJ2-2,-,TRBD2,CASSLFAGESGELFF,TGTGCCAGCAGCTTATTTGCGGGGGAAAGCGGGGAGCTGTTTTTT
TRBV6-5,TRBJ2-1,once,-,CASTNGNEQFF,TGTGCCAGCACGAACGGGAATGAGCAGTTCTTC
TRBV7-6,TRBJ1-1,-,TRBD1,CASGQAMNTEAFF,TGTGCCAGCGGACAGGCCATGAACACTGAAGCTTTCTTT
TRBV6-4,TRBJ2-1,-,-,CASRLKPYREPPYNEQFF,TGTGCCAGCAGACTTAAACCGTACAGGGAACCCCCCTACAATGAGCAGTTCTTC
TRBV6-1,TRBJ2-7,-,-,CASSDLKASSYEQYF,TGTGCCAGCAGTGACCTTAAAGCTAGCTCCTACGAGCAGTACTTC
TRBV20-1,TRBJ2-3,many,-,CSAGGGDTDTQYF,TGCAGTGCAGGGGGGGGGGACACAGATACGCAGTATTTT
TRBV5-1,TRBJ2-1,few,-,CASRTATYNEQFF,TGCGCCAGCAGGACGGCGACCTACAATGAGCAGTTCTTC
TRBV7-2,TRBJ2-1,-,TRBD2,CASSLGGSSYEQFF,TGTGCCAGCAGCTTAGGCGGGAGCTCCTACGAGCAGTTCTTC
TRBV5-1,TRBJ2-7,few,-,CASSSEQLSYEQYF,TGCGCCAGCAGCTCGGAACAGCTCTCCTACGAGCAGTACTTC
TRBV20-1,TRBJ1-1,-,-,CSAKLAGPNTEAFF,TGCAGTGCGAAACTCGCGGGGCCGAACACTGAAGCTTTCTTT
TRBV12-3/TRBV12-4,TRBJ2-1,many,TRBD1,CASRAARDRASNEQFF,TGTGCCAGCAGGGCCGCACGGGACAGGGCCTCTAATGAGCAGTTCTTC